This T cell receptor (beta chain) derives from a study of CD8 T cells in Susac syndrome. With 3 bases removed from V and 3 bases from J, the gap between germline ends came to 12 bases. The CDR3 contains 15 residues. Germline V gives CDR1 MGHRA, CDR2 YSYEKL. With random hexamers, reverse transcription was performed on about 0.5 to 1 ug of RNA. The TCR beta CDR3 was amplified by immunoSEQ multiplex PCR across 54 Vbeta, 13 Jbeta. MiXCR, run by TCRdb on the immunoSEQ multiplex PCR reads, gives a single entry per CDR3 protein. The table has nearly 110,000 distinct CDR3 sequences, roughly 95% seen once. The rearrangement links TRBV4-1 to TRBJ1-5, with a tentative D call TRBD1 (5 bases). Sequenced material: CD8+ T cells from PBMCs. This clonotype was obtained from a human donor with Susac syndrome. The CDR3 region is CASSHGGGNNQPQHF. Here the CDR3 DNA reads TGCGCCAGCAGCCACGGGGGGGGGAACAATCAGCCCCAGCATTTT.